This T cell receptor beta chain was captured by sequencing in a study of technical replicates of blood from several donors. There are 15 residues in the CDR3. CDR1 SGHRS and CDR2 YFSETQ come from the germline V gene. Trimming stripped 4 bases from V and 0 bases from J, with 11 bases between. Assay used: immunoSEQ multiplex PCR; TCRdb lists only in-frame clones, some missing. The sample records about 83,000 clones, around 94% being singletons. The rearrangement links TRBV5-1 to TRBJ2-1, with D perhaps matching TRBD2 (5 bases). This sequence originates from a human donor in good health. Sequencing was done on a sample of T cells isolated from PBMCs. CDR3 loop: CASSPAVSSYNEQFF. The DNA of the CDR3 is TGCGCCAGCAGCCCAGCGGTAAGCTCCTACAATGAGCAGTTCTTC.